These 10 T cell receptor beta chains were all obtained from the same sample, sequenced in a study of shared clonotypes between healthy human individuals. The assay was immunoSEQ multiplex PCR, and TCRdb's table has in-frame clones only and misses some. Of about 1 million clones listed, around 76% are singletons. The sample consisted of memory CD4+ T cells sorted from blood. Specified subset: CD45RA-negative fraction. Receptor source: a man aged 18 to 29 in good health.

CDR3 DNA sequence: TGCAGTGCTAGAGACCGGAACGGCTACACCTTC. It yields the protein CSARDRNGYTF. J is TRBJ1-2 and V is TRBV20-1, with D unclear. The CDR3 totals 11 residues. V gave up 0 bases and J gave up 8 bases, with 7 bases separating them. Germline V CDR1 and CDR2: DFQATT, SNEGSKA (reference sequence).

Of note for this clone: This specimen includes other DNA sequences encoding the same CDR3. This chain's CDR3 is CASSPRGGSSYEQYF. The CDR3 bases are TGCGCCAGCAGCCCAAGGGGGGGAAGCTCCTACGAGCAGTACTTC. This chain connects TRBV5-1 to TRBJ2-7, with D perhaps matching TRBD2 (7 bases). The V and J ends lost 4 bases and 0 bases respectively, with 14 bases between them. The CDR3 consists of 15 residues. The germline V gene has CDR1 SGHRS and CDR2 YFSETQ.

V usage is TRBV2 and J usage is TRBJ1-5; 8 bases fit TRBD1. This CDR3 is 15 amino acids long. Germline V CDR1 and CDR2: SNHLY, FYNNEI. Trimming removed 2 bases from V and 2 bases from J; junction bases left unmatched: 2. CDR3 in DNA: TGTGCCAGCAGTGAAAGGGGACAGGGCAATCAGCCCCAGCATTTT. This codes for CASSERGQGNQPQHF.

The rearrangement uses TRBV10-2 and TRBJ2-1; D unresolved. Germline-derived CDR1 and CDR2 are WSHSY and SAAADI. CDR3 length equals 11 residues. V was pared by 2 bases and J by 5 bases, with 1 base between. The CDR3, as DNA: TGCGCCAGCAGTGAGCACAATGAGCAGTTCTTC. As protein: CASSEHNEQFF.

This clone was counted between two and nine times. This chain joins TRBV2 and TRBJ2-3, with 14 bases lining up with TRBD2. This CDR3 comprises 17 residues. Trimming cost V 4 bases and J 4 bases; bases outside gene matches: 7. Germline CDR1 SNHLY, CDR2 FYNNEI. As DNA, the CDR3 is TGTGCCAGCAGTGTGACCGGGACTAGCGGGAGATCAGATACGCAGTATTTT. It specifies CASSVTGTSGRSDTQYF. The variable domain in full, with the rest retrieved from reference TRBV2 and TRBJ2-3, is EPEVTQTPSHQVTQMGQEVILRCVPISNHLYFYWYRQILGQKVEFLVSFYNNEISEKSEIFDDQFSVERPDGSNFTLKIRSTKLEDSAMYFCASSVTGTSGRSDTQYFGPGTRLTVL.

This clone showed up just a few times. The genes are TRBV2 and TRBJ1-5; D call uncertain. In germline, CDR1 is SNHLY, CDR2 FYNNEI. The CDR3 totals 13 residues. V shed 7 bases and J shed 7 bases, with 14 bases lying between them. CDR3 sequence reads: CASNYGTEQPQHF. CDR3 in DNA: TGTGCCAGCAACTACGGAACCGAGCAGCCCCAGCATTTT. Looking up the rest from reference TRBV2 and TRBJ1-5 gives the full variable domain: EPEVTQTPSHQVTQMGQEVILRCVPISNHLYFYWYRQILGQKVEFLVSFYNNEISEKSEIFDDQFSVERPDGSNFTLKIRSTKLEDSAMYFCASNYGTEQPQHFGDGTRLSIL.

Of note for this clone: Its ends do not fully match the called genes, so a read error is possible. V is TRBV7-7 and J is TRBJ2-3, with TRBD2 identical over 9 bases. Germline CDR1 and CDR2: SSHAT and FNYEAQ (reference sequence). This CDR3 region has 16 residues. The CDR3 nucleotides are TGTGCTAGCAGCTTAGGATCGGCGGGGGGGGCAGATACGCAGTATTTT. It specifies CASSLGSAGGADTQYF.

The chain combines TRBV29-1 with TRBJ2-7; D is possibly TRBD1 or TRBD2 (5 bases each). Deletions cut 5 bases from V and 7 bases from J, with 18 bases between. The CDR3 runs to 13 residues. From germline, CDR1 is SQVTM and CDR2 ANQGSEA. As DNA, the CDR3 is TGCAGCGTTCATAGGGGTGTCGGCGGGGAGCAGTACTTC. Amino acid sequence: CSVHRGVGGEQYF.

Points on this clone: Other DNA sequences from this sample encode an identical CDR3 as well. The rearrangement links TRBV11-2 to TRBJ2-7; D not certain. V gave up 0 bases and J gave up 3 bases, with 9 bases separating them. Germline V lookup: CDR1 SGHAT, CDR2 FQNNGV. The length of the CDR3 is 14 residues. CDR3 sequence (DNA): TGTGCCAGCAGCTTAGACCAGACGCGCTACGAGCAGTACTTC. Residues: CASSLDQTRYEQYF.

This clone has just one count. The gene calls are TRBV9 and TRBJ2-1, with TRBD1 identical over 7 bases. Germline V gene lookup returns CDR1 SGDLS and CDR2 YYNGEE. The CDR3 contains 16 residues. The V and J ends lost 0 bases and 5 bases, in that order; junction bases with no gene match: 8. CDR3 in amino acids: CASSVGGQVFDNEQFF. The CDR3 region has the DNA TGTGCCAGCAGCGTAGGTGGACAGGTTTTTGACAATGAGCAGTTCTTC.